This record concerns one T cell receptor beta chain sequence. The data derive from a study of shared clonotypes between healthy human individuals. CDR1 is SGHTA, CDR2 FQGNSA, per germline. Trimming pared 5 bases from V and 2 bases from J, leaving 13 bases between. This CDR3 is 14 amino acids long. The authors loaded about 0.2 ug DNA, tens of thousands of T cell genomes, into sorted-subset replicate PCRs. Data came from immunoSEQ multiplex PCR; TCRdb stores just in-frame clones and leaves some out. The sample includes fewer than 1 million clones, around 96% of them seen just once. Selected positively for CCR7 and CD45RO-negative, naive CD8 cells excluded terminally differentiated effector memory CD45RA+ cells.

Sequencing input: naive CD8+ T cells sorted from blood. The sequence was obtained from a man aged 30 to 45 in good health. The gene calls are TRBV7-2 and TRBJ2-7; D is uncertain. Here the CDR3 reads CASSLREVTYEQYF. Written as DNA, the CDR3 is TGTGCCAGCAGCCTTCGAGAAGTGACCTACGAGCAGTACTTC.